The 10 T cell receptor beta chains below all came from one sample that was sequenced in a study of beta chain features in type 1 diabetes. Every bit of the isolated RNA underwent reverse transcription, so sequencing read expressed TCRB transcripts. Data came from immunoSEQ multiplex PCR; TCRdb stores just in-frame clones and leaves some out. The data show some 900,000 clones, with 17% seen just once and around 0.02% held by the top ten. The specimen was naive CD4+ T cells from blood. The receptors come from a woman aged 18-29 years in good health.

V usage is TRBV2 and J usage is TRBJ2-5, with TRBD2 matching 13 bases. In germline, CDR1 is SNHLY, CDR2 FYNNEI. V lost 5 bases to trimming and J lost 13 bases; unmatched junction nucleotides: 13. The CDR3 consists of 15 residues. The CDR3 sequence is CASSPEGTSGIVRYF. The CDR3 DNA sequence: TGTGCCAGCAGTCCGGAGGGGACTAGCGGGATTGTTCGGTACTTC. Supplemented by reference TRBV2 and TRBJ2-5, the full variable domain reads EPEVTQTPSHQVTQMGQEVILRCVPISNHLYFYWYRQILGQKVEFLVSFYNNEISEKSEIFDDQFSVERPDGSNFTLKIRSTKLEDSAMYFCASSPEGTSGIVRYFGPGTRLLVL.

V gene TRBV18 combines with J gene TRBJ2-1; 11 bases agree with TRBD2. The CDR3 consists of 16 residues. In germline, CDR1 is KGHSH, CDR2 LQKENI. The J segment lost 3 bases and the V segment lost 2 bases, leaving 3 bases of the junction unmatched. CDR3 sequence reads: CASSPAGTSGYNEQFF. CDR3 coding DNA: TGTGCCAGCTCACCAGCTGGGACTAGCGGCTACAATGAGCAGTTCTTC.

The chain employs TRBV2 and TRBJ2-3; TRBD2 matches at 7 bases. The germline gives CDR1 SNHLY, CDR2 FYNNEI. The CDR3 has 16 amino acids. V shed 4 bases, J shed 3 bases, and the junction held 10 bases outside the gene matches. CDR3 protein: CASSVEAGVRTDTQYF. As DNA, the CDR3 is TGTGCCAGCAGTGTGGAGGCGGGAGTACGTACAGATACGCAGTATTTT.

The rearrangement uses TRBV9 and TRBJ1-2; D perhaps matches TRBD1 (5 bases). V dropped 0 bases and J dropped 7 bases, with 13 bases sitting between them. The CDR3 is made up of 14 amino acids. Germline V CDR1 and CDR2: SGDLS, YYNGEE. The CDR3 region is CASSVGPGLSGYTF. CDR3 in DNA: TGTGCCAGCAGCGTAGGTCCGGGGCTCTCTGGCTACACCTTC.

A word on this clone: Additional DNA sequences in this sample encode the identical CDR3. V is TRBV5-1 and J is TRBJ2-5, with 7 bases identical to TRBD2. The CDR3 has 14 residues. Germline V gives CDR1 SGHRS, CDR2 YFSETQ. Trimming cost V 0 bases and J 7 bases; bases outside gene matches: 6. The CDR3 here is CASSLGLATGTQYF. CDR3 sequence (DNA): TGCGCCAGCAGCTTGGGACTAGCTACGGGGACCCAGTACTTC.

This clone was picked up a small number of times. The rearrangement links TRBV7-2 to TRBJ2-1; a weak D match, TRBD2 (6 bases). V lost 4 bases and J 10 bases, leaving 17 bases between the germline ends. The CDR3 runs 14 residues. Germline V gene sequence: CDR1 SGHTA, CDR2 FQGNSA. The CDR3: CASSSPGGSGEQFF. Written as DNA, the CDR3 is TGTGCCAGCAGCTCCCCCGGGGGTAGCGGAGAGCAGTTCTTC.

The chain has TRBV4-2 and TRBJ2-3, with TRBD2 matching 13 bases. The germline V gene encodes CDR1 LGHNA and CDR2 YNFKEQ. J lost 2 bases, V lost 5 bases, and 4 bases had no gene match. CDR3 length equals 16 residues. CDR3 residues: CASSKGTSGITDTQYF. As DNA, the CDR3 is TGTGCCAGCAGCAAGGGGACTAGCGGGATCACAGATACGCAGTATTTT.

This clone turned up a few times. This chain links TRBV4-2 with TRBJ2-2; 8 bases align to TRBD2. The germline CDR1 and CDR2 sequences are LGHNA and YNFKEQ. The CDR3 is 17 amino acids. Trimming took 3 bases from V and 2 from J; bases not matched to a gene: 8. The CDR3 is CASSHLGRAQNTGELFF. The DNA for the CDR3 is TGTGCCAGCAGCCACCTCGGGAGGGCCCAAAACACCGGGGAGCTGTTTTTT.

The gene calls are TRBV28 and TRBJ1-4; 7 bases agree with TRBD1. CDR3 length equals 13 residues. Germline CDR1 is MDHEN and CDR2 is SYDVKM. J lost 7 bases, V lost 5 bases, and 4 bases had no gene match. This CDR3 is CASSQNRGEKLFF. CDR3 coding DNA: TGTGCCAGCAGTCAAAACAGGGGTGAAAAACTGTTTTTT.

The chain couples TRBV7-9 to TRBJ1-5; D remains ambiguous. This CDR3 comprises 15 residues. Germline lookup yields CDR1 SEHNR and CDR2 FQNEAQ (reference sequence). The V end lost 8 bases, the J end lost 0 bases, and 14 bases lay between the germline ends. The CDR3 DNA follows: TGTGCCAGCGGATCAGGTGAAATTAGCAATCAGCCCCAGCATTTT. Translation gives CASGSGEISNQPQHF.